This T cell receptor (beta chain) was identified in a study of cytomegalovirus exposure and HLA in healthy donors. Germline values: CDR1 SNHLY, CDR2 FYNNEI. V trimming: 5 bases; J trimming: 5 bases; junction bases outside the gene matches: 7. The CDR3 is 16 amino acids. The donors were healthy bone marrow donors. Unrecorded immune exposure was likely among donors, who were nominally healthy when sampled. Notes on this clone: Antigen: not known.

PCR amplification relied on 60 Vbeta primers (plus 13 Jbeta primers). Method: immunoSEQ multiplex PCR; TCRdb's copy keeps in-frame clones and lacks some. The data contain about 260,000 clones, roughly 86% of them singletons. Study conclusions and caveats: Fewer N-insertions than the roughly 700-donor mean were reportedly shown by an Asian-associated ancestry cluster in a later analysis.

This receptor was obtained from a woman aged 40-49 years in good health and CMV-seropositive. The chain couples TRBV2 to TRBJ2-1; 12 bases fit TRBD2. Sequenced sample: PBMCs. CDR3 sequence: CASSLRLAGDHNEQFF. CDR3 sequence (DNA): TGTGCCAGCAGTCTCCGACTAGCGGGAGACCACAATGAGCAGTTCTTC.